This T cell receptor beta chain emerged from a study of blood T cell repertoires in COVID-19. Study-level information: Sources were T cells, B-cell-depleted T cells, or PBMCs; the material itself was cDNA or gDNA.

Those who participated ranged in age from roughly 18 to 89 years and resided in about two dozen US areas. The CDR3 extends over 11 amino acids. Germline CDR1 is SGHNT and CDR2 is YYREEE (reference sequence). Deletions cut 4 bases from V and 9 bases from J, with 8 bases between. The authors' processing: Reference gene primer amplification in the assay estimated nucleated cell counts. Only in-frame clones appear in the TCRdb table, and some are missing; sequencing was by immunoSEQ multiplex PCR. That table gives V, J and clone size, and the DNA gave D and trimming. The data contain around 250,000 clones, 70% to 90% of them seen just once; the ten biggest clones take up 1.5% to 2%.

The origin of this receptor is a woman in her forties or fifties who had recovered from COVID-19. Sequenced sample: PBMCs or T cells enriched from blood (not recorded which). V and J are TRBV5-4 and TRBJ2-1; a weak D match, TRBD2 (6 bases). CDR3 region: CASSQEGEQFF. The CDR3, as DNA: TGTGCCAGCAGCCAGGAGGGTGAGCAGTTCTTC.